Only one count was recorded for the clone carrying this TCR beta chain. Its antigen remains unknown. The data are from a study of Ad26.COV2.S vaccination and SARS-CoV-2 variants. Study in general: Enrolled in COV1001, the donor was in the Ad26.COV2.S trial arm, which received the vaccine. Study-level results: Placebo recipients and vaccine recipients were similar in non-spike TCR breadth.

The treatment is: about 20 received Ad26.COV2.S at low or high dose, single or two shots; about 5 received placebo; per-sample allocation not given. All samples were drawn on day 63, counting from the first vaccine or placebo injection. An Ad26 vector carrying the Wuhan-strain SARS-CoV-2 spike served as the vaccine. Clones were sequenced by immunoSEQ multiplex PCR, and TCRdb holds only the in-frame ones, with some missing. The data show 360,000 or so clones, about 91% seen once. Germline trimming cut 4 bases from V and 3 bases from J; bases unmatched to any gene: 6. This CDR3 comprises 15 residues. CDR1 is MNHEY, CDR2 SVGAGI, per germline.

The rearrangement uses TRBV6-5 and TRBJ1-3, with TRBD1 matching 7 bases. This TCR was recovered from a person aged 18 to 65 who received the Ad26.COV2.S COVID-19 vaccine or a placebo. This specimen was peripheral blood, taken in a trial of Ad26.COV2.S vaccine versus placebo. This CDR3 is CASSFRQGSGNTIYF. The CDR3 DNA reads TGTGCCAGCAGTTTCCGACAGGGCAGTGGAAACACCATATATTTT.